The clone carrying this T cell receptor beta chain turned up a few times. Its antigen is not identified. TCRdb re-called the reads with MiXCR, one entry per CDR3 protein. Here the sample spans some 920,000 distinct CDR3 sequences, 25% to 40% being singletons. The data were obtained in a study of T cell repertoires in cytomegalovirus infection. Background on the study: Based on public TCR beta signatures, there were indications of CMV infection and of a matching HLA type. Study-wide results and caveats: Ex vivo, HLA-C-restricted CMV-specific TCR beta clonotypes prevailed over the rest of the response.

Germline V CDR1 and CDR2: MNHEY, SMNVEV (reference sequence). This CDR3 is 14 amino acids long. V shed 7 bases and J shed 3 bases, with 12 bases lying between them. The J gene is TRBJ1-4, the V gene TRBV27, with D perhaps TRBD1 (5 bases). This receptor was identified in a human donor in good health (CMV status not recorded). Some clones in this sample may be carry-over from other donors' samples. This specimen consisted of cultured CD8+ T cells from PBMCs, obtained from culture after CMV antigen stimulation. CDR3 coding DNA: TGTGCCAGCAAAAGGGGTTCGGCTAATGAAAAACTGTTTTTT. Protein product: CASKRGSANEKLFF.